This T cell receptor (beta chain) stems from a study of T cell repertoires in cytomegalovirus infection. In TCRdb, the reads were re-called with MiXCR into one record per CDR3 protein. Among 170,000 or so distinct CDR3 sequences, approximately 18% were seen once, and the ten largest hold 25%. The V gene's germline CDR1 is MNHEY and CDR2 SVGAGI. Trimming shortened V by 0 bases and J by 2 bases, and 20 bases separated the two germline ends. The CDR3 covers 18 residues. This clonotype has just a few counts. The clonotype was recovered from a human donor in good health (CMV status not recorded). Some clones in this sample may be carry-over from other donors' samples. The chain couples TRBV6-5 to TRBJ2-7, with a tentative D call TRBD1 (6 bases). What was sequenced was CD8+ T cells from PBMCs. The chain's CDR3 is CASSYSSQSGGGTYEQYF. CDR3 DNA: TGTGCCAGCAGTTACTCGAGTCAGAGTGGGGGCGGTACCTACGAGCAGTACTTC.